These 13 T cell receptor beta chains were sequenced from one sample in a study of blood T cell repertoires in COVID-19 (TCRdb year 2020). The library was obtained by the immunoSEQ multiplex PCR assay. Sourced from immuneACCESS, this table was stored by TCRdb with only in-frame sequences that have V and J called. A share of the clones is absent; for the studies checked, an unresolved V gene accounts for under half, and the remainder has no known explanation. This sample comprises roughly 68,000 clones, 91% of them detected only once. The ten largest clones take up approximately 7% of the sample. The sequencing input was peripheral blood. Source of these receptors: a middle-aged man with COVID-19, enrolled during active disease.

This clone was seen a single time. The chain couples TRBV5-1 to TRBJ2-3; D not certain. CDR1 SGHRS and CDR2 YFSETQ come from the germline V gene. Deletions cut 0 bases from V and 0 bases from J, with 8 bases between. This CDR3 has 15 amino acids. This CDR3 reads CASSLGQTSTDTQYF. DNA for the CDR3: TGCGCCAGCAGCTTGGGGCAGACTAGCACAGATACGCAGTATTTT.

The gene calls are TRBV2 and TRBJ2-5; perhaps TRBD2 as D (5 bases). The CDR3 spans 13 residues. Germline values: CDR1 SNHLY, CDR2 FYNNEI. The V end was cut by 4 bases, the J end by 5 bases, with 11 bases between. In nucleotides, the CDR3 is TGTGCCAGCAGTGGACTACCGGGGGAGACCCAGTACTTC. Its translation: CASSGLPGETQYF.

CDR3 in amino acids: CASSYSGRLTYEQYF. CDR3 bases: TGTGCCAGCAGTTACTCGGGGCGGTTGACCTACGAGCAGTACTTC. The chain joins TRBV6-5 to TRBJ2-7, with a tentative D call TRBD1 (5 bases). Trimming took off 0 bases at V and 2 bases at J, with 11 bases between the two ends. Germline assignment: CDR1 MNHEY and CDR2 SVGAGI. The length of the CDR3 is 15 residues.

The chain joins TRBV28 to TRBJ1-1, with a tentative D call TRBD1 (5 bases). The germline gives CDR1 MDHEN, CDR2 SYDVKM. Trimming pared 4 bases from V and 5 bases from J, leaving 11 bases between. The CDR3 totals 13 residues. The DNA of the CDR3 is TGTGCCAGCAGTTCCCCCGGGACTACTGAAGCTTTCTTT. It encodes CASSSPGTTEAFF.

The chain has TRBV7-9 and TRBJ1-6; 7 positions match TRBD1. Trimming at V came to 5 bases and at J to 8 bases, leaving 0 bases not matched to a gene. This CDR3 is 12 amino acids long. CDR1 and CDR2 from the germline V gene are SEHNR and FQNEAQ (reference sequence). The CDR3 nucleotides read TGTGCCAGCAGCCAGGGGGATTCACCCCTCCACTTT. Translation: CASSQGDSPLHF.

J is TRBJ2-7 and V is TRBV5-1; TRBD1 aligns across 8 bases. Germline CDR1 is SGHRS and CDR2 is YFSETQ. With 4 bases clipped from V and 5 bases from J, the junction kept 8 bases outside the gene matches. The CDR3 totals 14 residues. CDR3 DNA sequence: TGCGCCAGCAGCAAGGGACAGGAGGAACACGAGCAGTACTTC. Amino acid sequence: CASSKGQEEHEQYF.

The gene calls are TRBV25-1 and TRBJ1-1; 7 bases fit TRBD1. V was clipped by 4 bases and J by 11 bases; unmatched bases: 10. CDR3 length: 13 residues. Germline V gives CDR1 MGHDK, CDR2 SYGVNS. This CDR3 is CASSALTGSGAFF. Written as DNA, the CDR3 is TGTGCCAGCAGTGCCCTGACAGGGAGCGGGGCTTTCTTT. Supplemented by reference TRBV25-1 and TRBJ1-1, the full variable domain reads EADIYQTPRYLVIGTGKKITLECSQTMGHDKMYWYQQDPGMELHLIHYSYGVNSTEKGDLSSESTVSRIRTEHFPLTLESARPSHTSQYLCASSALTGSGAFFGQGTRLTVV.

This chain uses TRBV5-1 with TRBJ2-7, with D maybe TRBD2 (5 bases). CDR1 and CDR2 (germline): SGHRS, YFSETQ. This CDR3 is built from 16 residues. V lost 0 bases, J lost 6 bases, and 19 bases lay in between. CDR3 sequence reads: CASSLGFPTRGGEQYF. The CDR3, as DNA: TGCGCCAGCAGCTTGGGGTTCCCCACCCGCGGAGGCGAGCAGTACTTC.

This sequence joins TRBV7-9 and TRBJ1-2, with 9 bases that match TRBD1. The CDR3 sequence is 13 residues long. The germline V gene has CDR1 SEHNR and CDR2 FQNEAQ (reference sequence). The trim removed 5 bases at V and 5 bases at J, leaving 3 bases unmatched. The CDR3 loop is CASSTGQGYGYTF. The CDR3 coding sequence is TGTGCCAGCAGCACCGGACAGGGGTATGGCTACACCTTC.

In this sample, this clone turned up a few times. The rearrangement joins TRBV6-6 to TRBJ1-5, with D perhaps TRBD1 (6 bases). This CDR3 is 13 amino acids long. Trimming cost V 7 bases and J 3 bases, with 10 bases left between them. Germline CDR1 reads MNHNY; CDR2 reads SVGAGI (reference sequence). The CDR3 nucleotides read TGTGCCAGCACCAAGGGGGACAATCAGCCCCAGCATTTT. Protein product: CASTKGDNQPQHF.

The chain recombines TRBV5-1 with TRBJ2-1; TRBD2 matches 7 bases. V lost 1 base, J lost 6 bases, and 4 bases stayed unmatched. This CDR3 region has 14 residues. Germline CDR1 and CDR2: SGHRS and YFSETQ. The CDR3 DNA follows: TGCGCCAGCAGCTTGCGGGGCGGGGGCAATGAGCAGTTCTTC. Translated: CASSLRGGGNEQFF.

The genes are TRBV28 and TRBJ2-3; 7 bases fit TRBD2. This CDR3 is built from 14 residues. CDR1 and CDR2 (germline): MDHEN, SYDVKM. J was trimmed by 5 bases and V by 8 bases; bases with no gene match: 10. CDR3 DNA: TGTGCCAGCTGGAGCGCGGGGGAGGGAGATACGCAGTATTTT. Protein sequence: CASWSAGEGDTQYF. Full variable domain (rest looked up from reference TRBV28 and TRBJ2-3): DVKVTQSSRYLVKRTGEKVFLECVQDMDHENMFWYRQDPGLGLRLIYFSYDVKMKEKGDIPEGYSVSREKKERFSLILESASTNQTSMYLCASWSAGEGDTQYFGPGTRLTVL.

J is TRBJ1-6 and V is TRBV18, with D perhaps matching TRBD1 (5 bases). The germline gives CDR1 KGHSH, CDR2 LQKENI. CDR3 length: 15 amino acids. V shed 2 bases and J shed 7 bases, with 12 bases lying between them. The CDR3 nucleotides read TGTGCCAGCTCACCAGAAGGACACCAAAATTCACCCCTCCACTTT. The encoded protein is CASSPEGHQNSPLHF.